The 20 T cell receptor beta chains in this list originate from one sample, sequenced in a study of shared T cell receptors in the human thymus. Data came from immunoSEQ multiplex PCR; TCRdb stores just in-frame clones and leaves some out. The repertoire has some 640,000 clones, around 87% of them found once; the top ten carry over 0.008%. These data also featured in a second study, about human thymus T cells.

The sample consisted of thymocytes. The source of these receptors is a boy in the first two years of life with a congenital heart defect.

The V call is TRBV12-2, the J call TRBJ2-5; the DNA was not compared with TRBD2, the D call given in the table. TRBV12-2 is flagged as a pseudogene. The CDR3 extends over 16 amino acids. The CDR3 here is CASRPGLAGGQETQYF. The CDR3 nucleotides are TGTGCAAGTCGCCCGGGACTAGCGGGGGGGCAAGAGACCCAGTACTTC.

The chain employs TRBV5-6 and TRBJ2-7, with no clear D. The germline V gene has CDR1 SGHDT and CDR2 YYEEEE. The CDR3 covers 18 residues. Trimming removed 1 base from V and 3 bases from J, with 23 bases in between. The CDR3 reads CASSLSHYLARYYYEQYF. DNA for the CDR3: TGTGCCAGCAGCTTGAGCCATTACTTGGCTCGCTACTACTACGAGCAGTACTTC.

This chain uses TRBV18 with TRBJ2-7; TRBD1 is a possible D gene (6 bases). This CDR3 has 15 residues. Trimming removed 2 bases at V and 3 bases at J, with 14 bases between. The germline V gene has CDR1 KGHSH and CDR2 LQKENI. The CDR3 nucleotides read TGTGCCAGCTCACCAAACGTTCAGGGGATCTACGAGCAGTACTTC. This encodes CASSPNVQGIYEQYF.

This chain uses TRBV29-1 with TRBJ2-7, with a tentative D call TRBD1 (6 bases). This CDR3 is built from 11 residues. V gave up 5 bases and J gave up 7 bases, with 12 bases separating them. Germline V gene lookup returns CDR1 SQVTM and CDR2 ANQGSEA. The CDR3 region has the DNA TGCAGCGTTCTCAGGGGTCGTGAGCAGTACTTC. Protein: CSVLRGREQYF.

The rearrangement uses TRBV5-6 and TRBJ2-7, with 8 positions matching TRBD1. This CDR3 spans 15 amino acids. J was trimmed by 2 bases and V by 5 bases; bases with no gene match: 9. Per germline, CDR1 SGHDT and CDR2 YYEEEE. CDR3 loop: CASRGKGQGTYEQYF. CDR3 nucleotides: TGTGCCAGCAGGGGAAAAGGACAGGGCACCTACGAGCAGTACTTC. Using reference TRBV5-6 and TRBJ2-7 for the parts outside the CDR3, the full variable domain is DAGVTQSPTHLIKTRGQQVTLRCSPKSGHDTVSWYQQALGQGPQFIFQYYEEEERQRGNFPDRFSGHQFPNYSSELNVNALLLGDSALYLCASRGKGQGTYEQYFGPGTRLTVT.

The chain links TRBV28 to TRBJ2-3; 8 bases fit TRBD2. Looked up from germline, CDR1 is MDHEN and CDR2 is SYDVKM. CDR3 length: 15 residues. V lost 11 bases, J lost 1 base, and 11 bases stayed unmatched. CDR3: CAASGGESRTDTQYF. CDR3 coding DNA: TGTGCCGCCTCGGGGGGGGAAAGCCGCACAGATACGCAGTATTTT.

This clone was recorded only once. The rearrangement joins TRBV5-6 to TRBJ2-2, with 10 bases fitting TRBD1. Germline CDR1 reads SGHDT; CDR2 reads YYEEEE. This CDR3 is 16 amino acids long. The V and J ends lost 1 base and 6 bases, in that order; junction bases with no gene match: 6. As DNA, the CDR3 is TGTGCCAGCAGCTTGAAAGGGACAGGGGTTTCCGGGGAGCTGTTTTTT. Protein: CASSLKGTGVSGELFF.

CDR3 sequence: CASSWGGNEKLFF. The CDR3 DNA sequence: TGTGCCAGCAGTTGGGGGGGTAATGAAAAACTGTTTTTT. The chain uses TRBV6-5 and TRBJ1-4; maybe TRBD1 (5 bases). The CDR3 sequence is 13 residues long. From germline, CDR1 is MNHEY and CDR2 SVGAGI. The germline V and J ends were trimmed by 4 bases and 4 bases, with 7 bases remaining between them.

The chain uses TRBV13 and TRBJ2-7; D might be TRBD1 (5 bases). The V end lost 5 bases, the J end lost 3 bases, and 14 bases lay between the germline ends. Germline CDR1 PRHDT, CDR2 FYEKMQ (reference sequence). The CDR3 is 14 residues long. CDR3 sequence (DNA): TGTGCCAGCAGCCAGACAGAGAAAAGCTACGAGCAGTACTTC. This gives the protein CASSQTEKSYEQYF.

The rearrangement links TRBV30 to TRBJ1-4; D is possibly TRBD1 (6 bases). The germline V gene encodes CDR1 GTSNPN and CDR2 SVGIG (reference sequence). This CDR3 comprises 15 residues. V lost 0 bases to trimming and J lost 7 bases, with 15 bases between them. In DNA, the CDR3 is TGTGCCTGGAGTGTACTATCGGCCAGGGGTGAAAAACTGTTTTTT. Translated: CAWSVLSARGEKLFF.

V usage is TRBV14 and J usage is TRBJ2-1, with D perhaps matching TRBD1 (5 bases). The CDR3 loop spans 14 amino acids. The V end lost 1 base, the J end lost 7 bases, and 11 bases lay between the germline ends. The germline CDR1 and CDR2 sequences are SGHDN and FVKESK. The CDR3 region is CASSQAWAGNEQFF. For the CDR3, the DNA is TGTGCCAGCAGCCAAGCTTGGGCAGGGAATGAGCAGTTCTTC.

The rearrangement uses TRBV6-1 and TRBJ2-3; weak D call: TRBD2 (6 bases). The CDR3 totals 15 residues. V was pared by 3 bases and J by 3 bases, with 13 bases between. Per germline, CDR1 MNHNS and CDR2 SASEGT. The CDR3 loop is CASSDERGKTDTQYF. For the CDR3, the DNA is TGTGCCAGCAGTGATGAACGGGGGAAGACAGATACGCAGTATTTT.

CDR3 DNA sequence: TGTGCCAGCAGTTTATCGGGGACTGTGAGGGGCTACACCTTC. Protein sequence: CASSLSGTVRGYTF. The chain is built from TRBV27 and TRBJ1-2; D may be TRBD1 (5 bases). The CDR3 runs 14 residues. Trimming removed 0 bases at V and 8 bases at J, with 13 bases between. Germline V gives CDR1 MNHEY, CDR2 SMNVEV (reference sequence).

CDR3 sequence reads: CASGLLDNRVRNEQYF. CDR3 in DNA: TGTGCTAGTGGTTTATTAGATAACAGGGTCCGGAACGAGCAGTACTTC. The V and J genes are TRBV12-5 and TRBJ2-7, with a possible D match to TRBD1 (6 bases). Looked up from germline, CDR1 is LGHNT and CDR2 is FRNRAP. V lost 3 bases and J 5 bases, leaving 20 bases between the germline ends. The CDR3 is 16 residues long.

J is TRBJ2-7 and V is TRBV5-5, with 7 bases aligning to TRBD1. The V gene end was trimmed by 1 base and the J gene end by 6 bases; junction bases not matched to a gene: 7. Germline V gene sequence: CDR1 SGHKS, CDR2 YYEKEE (reference sequence). This CDR3 is 14 amino acids long. The CDR3 region has the DNA TGTGCCAGCAGCTTGTGGACAGGCCAAATCGAGCAGTACTTC. This encodes CASSLWTGQIEQYF.

The V and J genes are TRBV6-6 and TRBJ1-6; 10 bases line up with TRBD1. This CDR3 has 16 residues. Germline CDR1 is MNHNY and CDR2 is SVGAGI (reference sequence). V lost 4 bases and J lost 10; bases outside the gene matches: 10. DNA of the CDR3: TGTGCCAGCAGTTTCTCAGACAGGGGGCTTGAGTCACCCCTCCACTTT. Its protein product is CASSFSDRGLESPLHF.

The chain uses TRBV30 and TRBJ2-7; the match to TRBD1 covers 10 bases. CDR1 GTSNPN and CDR2 SVGIG come from the germline V gene (reference sequence). CDR3 length: 16 amino acids. The J segment lost 4 bases and the V segment lost 1 base, leaving 10 bases of the junction unmatched. CDR3 residues: CAWSGEDRGFGYEQYF. In DNA form, the CDR3 reads TGTGCCTGGAGTGGTGAGGACAGGGGGTTTGGGTACGAGCAGTACTTC.

V gene TRBV6-1 combines with J gene TRBJ2-5; D is unclear. The CDR3 totals 18 residues. Germline-derived CDR1 and CDR2 are MNHNS and SASEGT. V shed 1 base and J shed 4 bases, with 22 bases lying between them. For the CDR3, the DNA is TGTGCCAGCAGTGAAGTAAACCGGGTCGGCGGTCCCGGAGAGACCCAGTACTTC. Amino acid sequence: CASSEVNRVGGPGETQYF.

This chain connects TRBV10-3 to TRBJ2-7; D might be TRBD1 (6 bases). With 3 bases removed from V and 2 bases from J, the gap between germline ends came to 11 bases. Germline-derived CDR1 and CDR2 are ENHRY and SYGVKD. CDR3 size: 14 residues. CDR3: CAISDEDSPYEQYF. The CDR3 nucleotides are TGTGCCATCAGTGATGAGGACAGTCCCTACGAGCAGTACTTC.

The J gene is TRBJ2-7, the V gene TRBV10-2; TRBD2 matches at 7 bases. V was clipped by 8 bases and J by 5 bases; unmatched bases: 15. The CDR3 has 15 residues. CDR1 and CDR2 from the germline V gene are WSHSY and SAAADI. CDR3 region: CASCNFLAGAHEQYF. The CDR3 bases are TGCGCCAGCTGTAATTTCCTCGCGGGAGCACACGAGCAGTACTTC.